The 17 T cell receptor beta chains below come from one sample, sequenced in a study of shared clonotypes between healthy human individuals. Using immunoSEQ multiplex PCR, the repertoire was profiled, and TCRdb retains in-frame clones only, with some absent. The sample has roughly 1,500,000 clones; approximately 98.5% are singletons. The sample comprised naive CD4+ T cells sorted from blood. Specified subset: CD45RA+ positively selected. The receptors stem from a man younger than 45 in good health.

The chain joins TRBV6-5 to TRBJ1-2; 9 nucleotides match TRBD1. The V gene end was trimmed by 6 bases and the J gene end by 2 bases; junction bases not matched to a gene: 7. Germline V lookup: CDR1 MNHEY, CDR2 SVGAGI. The CDR3 is 15 residues long. In nucleotides, the CDR3 is TGTGCCAGCAGGGATGCCGGACAGGGGAACTATGGCTACACCTTC. This sequence encodes CASRDAGQGNYGYTF.

V gene TRBV29-1 combines with J gene TRBJ2-7; weak D call: TRBD2 (6 bases). Germline assignment: CDR1 SQVTM and CDR2 ANQGSEA. Trimming left V 7 bases short and J 3 bases short, with 19 bases between. This CDR3 region has 14 residues. DNA of the CDR3: TGCAGCGCTGGGGAGGTCCGACCCGGCTACGAGCAGTACTTC. It translates to CSAGEVRPGYEQYF.

The V gene is TRBV5-1, the J gene TRBJ1-2; D not certain. The CDR3 is 17 residues long. Germline CDR1 reads SGHRS; CDR2 reads YFSETQ. V lost 4 bases to trimming and J lost 4 bases, with 23 bases between them. The CDR3 here is CASSTGEVGRRGYGYTF. CDR3 DNA: TGCGCCAGCAGCACTGGTGAAGTAGGCAGGCGCGGCTATGGCTACACCTTC.

The chain couples TRBV11-2 to TRBJ2-7, with D possibly being TRBD2 (5 bases). Looked up from germline, CDR1 is SGHAT and CDR2 is FQNNGV. The CDR3 has 17 amino acids. V shed 5 bases and J shed 2 bases, with 22 bases lying between them. CDR3 loop: CASSLSSSRTHPYEQYF. The CDR3 nucleotides are TGTGCCAGCAGCCTGAGTTCTAGCAGGACCCACCCCTACGAGCAGTACTTC.

CDR3 sequence: CASSVGVATGLENIQYF. CDR3 coding DNA: TGTGCCAGCAGCGTAGGAGTGGCCACGGGACTAGAAAACATTCAGTACTTC. The rearrangement links TRBV9 to TRBJ2-4; 8 nucleotides agree with TRBD2. From germline, CDR1 is SGDLS and CDR2 YYNGEE. The CDR3 contains 17 residues. The V and J ends lost 0 bases and 5 bases, in that order; junction bases with no gene match: 10.

The CDR3 DNA is TGTGCCAGCTCACCGGGGCAGGGCGCTACCGGGGAGCTGTTTTTT. Translation: CASSPGQGATGELFF. J is TRBJ2-2 and V is TRBV18; D perhaps matches TRBD1 (5 bases). The CDR3 is made up of 15 amino acids. Trimming removed 3 bases at V and 5 bases at J, with 13 bases between. Germline V gives CDR1 KGHSH, CDR2 LQKENI.

The genes are TRBV6-1 and TRBJ1-5; D unresolved. The CDR3 has 14 amino acids. V shed 7 bases and J shed 2 bases, with 12 bases lying between them. Per the germline V gene, CDR1 is MNHNS and CDR2 is SASEGT. The CDR3 loop reads CASILGRGNQPQHF. CDR3 coding DNA: TGTGCCAGCATCCTTGGACGAGGCAATCAGCCCCAGCATTTT.

Comments on this clone: The junction and the germline gene differ at one end; a read error may be behind it. The J gene is TRBJ2-7, the V gene TRBV27; TRBD1 aligns across 7 bases. Germline V gene data show CDR1 as MNHEY and CDR2 as SMNVEV (reference sequence). This CDR3 has 14 amino acids. For the CDR3, the DNA is TGTGCCAGCAGACTGGGACAGCGCTCCAACGAGCAGTACTTC. It codes for CASRLGQRSNEQYF.

The V and J genes are TRBV5-6 and TRBJ2-4; TRBD2 is a possible D gene (5 bases). The CDR3 consists of 15 residues. Germline CDR1 reads SGHDT; CDR2 reads YYEEEE. The ends were cut back, 0 bases at V and 0 bases at J, with 7 bases in the middle. The CDR3 sequence is CASSLVGVAKNIQYF. The DNA of the CDR3 is TGTGCCAGCAGCTTGGTCGGGGTAGCCAAAAACATTCAGTACTTC.

V gene TRBV5-1 combines with J gene TRBJ2-3, with 7 bases lining up with TRBD1. V lost 4 bases to trimming and J lost 0 bases; unmatched junction nucleotides: 5. Germline assignment: CDR1 SGHRS and CDR2 YFSETQ. This CDR3 has 15 amino acids. CDR3 DNA sequence: TGCGCCAGCAGCGAAGGGGGCGCTAGCACAGATACGCAGTATTTT. Encoded protein: CASSEGGASTDTQYF.

The table lists this clone with a count of one. The rearrangement links TRBV5-4 to TRBJ2-1; 9 nucleotides align to TRBD2. V trimming: 0 bases; J trimming: 9 bases; junction bases outside the gene matches: 13. Germline loops: CDR1 SGHNT, CDR2 YYREEE (reference sequence). The CDR3 sequence is 17 residues long. The CDR3 DNA reads TGTGCCAGCAGCTTGGTCAGCGGGAGGCCCTCTCCTGGTGAGCAGTTCTTC. This codes for CASSLVSGRPSPGEQFF.

In this sample, this clone turned up once. The chain combines TRBV11-2 with TRBJ2-1; TRBD1 aligns across 9 bases. The V and J ends lost 5 bases and 1 base, in that order; junction bases with no gene match: 6. Germline CDR1 is SGHAT and CDR2 is FQNNGV. CDR3 length equals 16 residues. The CDR3 region has the DNA TGTGCCAGCAGCCCAAGGACAGGGGCTTCCTACAATGAGCAGTTCTTC. Its protein product is CASSPRTGASYNEQFF.

Notes on this clone: Distinct nucleotide sequences in the sample also encode this CDR3. The J gene is TRBJ2-7, the V gene TRBV6-5; D perhaps matches TRBD2 (5 bases). The CDR3 has 15 amino acids. Germline values: CDR1 MNHEY, CDR2 SVGAGI. V lost 0 bases and J lost 0, with 9 bases in between. The CDR3: CASSYSRVSSYEQYF. The CDR3 coding sequence is TGTGCCAGCAGTTACTCGAGGGTAAGCTCCTACGAGCAGTACTTC.

The gene calls are TRBV6-5 and TRBJ2-2; D not resolved. Germline CDR1 is MNHEY and CDR2 is SVGAGI. This CDR3 is 15 amino acids long. V gave up 2 bases and J gave up 4 bases, with 11 bases separating them. The chain's CDR3 is CASSYGVSATGELFF. For the CDR3, the DNA is TGTGCCAGCAGTTACGGGGTTTCGGCCACCGGGGAGCTGTTTTTT.

The V call is TRBV18, the J call TRBJ2-1; tentative D call: TRBD2 (8 bases). Germline V lookup: CDR1 KGHSH, CDR2 LQKENI. The CDR3 is 19 amino acids. Trimming cost V 1 base and J 7 bases, with 26 bases left between them. CDR3 sequence (DNA): TGTGCCAGCTCACCACTCAGCGGGAGTGGCAGGGGGTTTAGGAATGAGCAGTTCTTC. Its translation: CASSPLSGSGRGFRNEQFF.

This chain uses TRBV5-4 with TRBJ1-4; D unresolved. The CDR3 is 15 residues long. CDR1 and CDR2 (germline): SGHNT, YYREEE (reference sequence). V lost 4 bases and J lost 0, with 10 bases in between. CDR3 residues: CASSLSPATNEKLFF. Here the CDR3 DNA reads TGTGCCAGCAGCCTTTCACCTGCAACTAATGAAAAACTGTTTTTT.

The V call is TRBV11-2, the J call TRBJ2-7; D is unresolved. Germline-derived CDR1 and CDR2 are SGHAT and FQNNGV. Deletions cut 4 bases from V and 4 bases from J, with 14 bases between. The length of the CDR3 is 14 residues. CDR3 nucleotide sequence: TGTGCCAGCAGCTCCCTAGTAAGGCGATACGAGCAGTACTTC. Its translation: CASSSLVRRYEQYF.